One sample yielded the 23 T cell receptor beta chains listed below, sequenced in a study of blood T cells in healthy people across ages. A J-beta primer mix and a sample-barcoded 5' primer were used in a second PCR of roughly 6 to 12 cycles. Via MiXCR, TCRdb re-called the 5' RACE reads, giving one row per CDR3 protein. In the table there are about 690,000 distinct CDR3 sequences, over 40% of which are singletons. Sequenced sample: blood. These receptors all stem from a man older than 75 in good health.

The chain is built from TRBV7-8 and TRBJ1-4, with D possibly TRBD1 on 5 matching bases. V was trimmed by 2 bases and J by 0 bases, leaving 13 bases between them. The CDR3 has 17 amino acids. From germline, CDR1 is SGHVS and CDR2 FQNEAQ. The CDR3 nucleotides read TGTGCCAGCAGCTTAAGAGGAAAGGGGCCAACTAATGAAAAACTGTTTTTT. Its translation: CASSLRGKGPTNEKLFF.

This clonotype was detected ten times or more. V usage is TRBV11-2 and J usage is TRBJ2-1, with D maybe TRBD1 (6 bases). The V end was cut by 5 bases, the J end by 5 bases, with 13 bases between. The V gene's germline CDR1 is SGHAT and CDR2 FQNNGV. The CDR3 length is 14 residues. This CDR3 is CASSPGQVNNEQFF. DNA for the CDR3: TGTGCCAGCAGCCCGGGACAAGTAAACAATGAGCAGTTCTTC. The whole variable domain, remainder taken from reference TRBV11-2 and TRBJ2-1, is EAGVAQSPRYKIIEKRQSVAFWCNPISGHATLYWYQQILGQGPKLLIQFQNNGVVDDSQLPKDRFSAERLKGVDSTLKIQPAKLEDSAVYLCASSPGQVNNEQFFGPGTRLTVL.

The CDR3 DNA reads as TGTGCCAGCATAAGGGAGGCATATGGCTACACCTTC. It translates to CASIREAYGYTF. The chain employs TRBV6-1 and TRBJ1-2; D not resolved. Trimming pared 7 bases from V and 5 bases from J, leaving 11 bases between. Germline V gene lookup returns CDR1 MNHNS and CDR2 SASEGT. The CDR3 is 12 amino acids.

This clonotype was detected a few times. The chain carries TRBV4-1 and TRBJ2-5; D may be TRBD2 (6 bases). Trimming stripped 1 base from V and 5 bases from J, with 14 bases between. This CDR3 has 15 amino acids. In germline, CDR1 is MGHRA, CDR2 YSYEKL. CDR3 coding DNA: TGCGCCAGCAGCCAAGCGGAGGGCAGGGCGGAGACCCAGTACTTC. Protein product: CASSQAEGRAETQYF.

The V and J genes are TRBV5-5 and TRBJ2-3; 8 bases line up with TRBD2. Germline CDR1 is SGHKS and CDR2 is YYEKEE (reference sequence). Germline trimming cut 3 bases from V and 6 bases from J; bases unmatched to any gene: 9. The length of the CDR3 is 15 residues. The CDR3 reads CASSSNGGARDTQYF. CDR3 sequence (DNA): TGTGCCAGCAGCTCCAACGGGGGGGCGCGGGATACGCAGTATTTT. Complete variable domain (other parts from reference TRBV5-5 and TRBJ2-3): DAGVTQSPTHLIKTRGQQVTLRCSPISGHKSVSWYQQVLGQGPQFIFQYYEKEERGRGNFPDRFSARQFPNYSSELNVNALLLGDSALYLCASSSNGGARDTQYFGPGTRLTVL.

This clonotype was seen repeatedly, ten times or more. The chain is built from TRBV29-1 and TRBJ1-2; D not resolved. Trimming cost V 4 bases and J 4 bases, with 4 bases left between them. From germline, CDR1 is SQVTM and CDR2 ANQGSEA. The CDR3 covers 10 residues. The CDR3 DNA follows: TGCAGCGTTGGGGCCTATGGCTACACCTTC. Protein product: CSVGAYGYTF. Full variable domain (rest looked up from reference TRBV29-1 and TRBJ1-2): SAVISQKPSRDICQRGTSLTIQCQVDSQVTMMFWYRQQPGQSLTLIATANQGSEATYESGFVIDKFPISRPNLTFSTLTVSNMSPEDSSIYLCSVGAYGYTFGSGTRLTVV.

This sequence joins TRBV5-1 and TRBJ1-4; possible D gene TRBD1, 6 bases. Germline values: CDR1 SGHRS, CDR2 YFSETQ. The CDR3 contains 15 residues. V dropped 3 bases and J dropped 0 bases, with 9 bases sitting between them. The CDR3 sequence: CASSSRTATNEKLFF. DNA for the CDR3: TGCGCCAGCAGCTCCCGGACAGCAACTAATGAAAAACTGTTTTTT.

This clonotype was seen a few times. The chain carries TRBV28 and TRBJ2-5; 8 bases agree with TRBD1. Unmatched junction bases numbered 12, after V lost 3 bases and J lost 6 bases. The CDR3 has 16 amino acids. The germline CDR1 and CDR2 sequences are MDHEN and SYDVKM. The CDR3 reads CASSFRGTGTGKTQYF. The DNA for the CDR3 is TGTGCCAGCAGTTTCCGAGGGACAGGCACAGGGAAGACCCAGTACTTC.

The CDR3 coding sequence is TGTGCCAGCAGTGATGGTCGCAGGGTTACTTCCCTTAACTATGGCTACACCTTC. Amino acids: CASSDGRRVTSLNYGYTF. The gene calls are TRBV6-1 and TRBJ1-2; D is possibly TRBD1 (5 bases). Germline V gene sequence: CDR1 MNHNS, CDR2 SASEGT. The CDR3 contains 18 residues. V lost 3 bases and J 1 base, leaving 21 bases between the germline ends.

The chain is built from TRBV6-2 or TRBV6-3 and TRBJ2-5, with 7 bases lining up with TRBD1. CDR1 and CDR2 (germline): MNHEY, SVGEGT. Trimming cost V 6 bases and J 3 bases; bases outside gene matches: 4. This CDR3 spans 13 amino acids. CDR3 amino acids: CASRIGGEETQYF. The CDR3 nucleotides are TGTGCCAGCAGGATAGGGGGCGAAGAGACCCAGTACTTC.

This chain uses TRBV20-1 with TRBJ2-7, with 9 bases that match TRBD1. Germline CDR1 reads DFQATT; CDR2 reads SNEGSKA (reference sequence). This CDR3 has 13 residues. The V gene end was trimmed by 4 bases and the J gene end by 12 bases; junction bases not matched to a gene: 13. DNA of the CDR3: TGCAGTGCTAACCCAGCGGGCGGGACAGGGTTGTACTTC. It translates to CSANPAGGTGLYF.

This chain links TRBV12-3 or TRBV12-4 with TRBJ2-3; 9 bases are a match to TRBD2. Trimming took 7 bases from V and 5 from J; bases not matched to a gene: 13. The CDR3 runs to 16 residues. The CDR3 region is CASTRRASGAGDTQYF. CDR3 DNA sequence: TGTGCCAGCACCCGGCGGGCTAGCGGGGCTGGAGATACGCAGTATTTT.

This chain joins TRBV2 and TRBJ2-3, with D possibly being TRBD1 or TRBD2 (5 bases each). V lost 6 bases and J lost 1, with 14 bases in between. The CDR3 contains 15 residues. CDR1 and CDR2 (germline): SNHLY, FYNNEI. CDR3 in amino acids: CASSGDRRGTDTQYF. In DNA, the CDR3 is TGTGCCAGCAGCGGGGACCGGCGGGGCACAGATACGCAGTATTTT.

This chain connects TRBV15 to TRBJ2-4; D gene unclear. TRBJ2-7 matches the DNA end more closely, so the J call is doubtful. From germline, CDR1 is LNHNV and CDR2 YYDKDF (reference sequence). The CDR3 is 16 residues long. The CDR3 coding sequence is TGTGCCACCAGCAGAGAAATGGGTGAAGGGTCCTACGAGCAGTACTTC. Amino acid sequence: CATSREMGEGSYEQYF.

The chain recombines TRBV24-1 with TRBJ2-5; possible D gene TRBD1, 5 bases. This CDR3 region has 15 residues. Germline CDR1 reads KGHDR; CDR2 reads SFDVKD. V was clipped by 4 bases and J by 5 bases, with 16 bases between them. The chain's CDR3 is CATSDPMGLVETQYF. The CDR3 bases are TGTGCCACCAGTGACCCGATGGGGCTGGTGGAGACCCAGTACTTC.

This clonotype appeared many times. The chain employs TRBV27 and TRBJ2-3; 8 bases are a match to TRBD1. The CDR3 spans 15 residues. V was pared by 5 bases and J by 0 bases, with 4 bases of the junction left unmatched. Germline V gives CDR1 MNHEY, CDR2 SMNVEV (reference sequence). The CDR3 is CASSLGQVSTDTQYF. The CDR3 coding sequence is TGTGCCAGCAGTCTGGGACAGGTCAGCACAGATACGCAGTATTTT.

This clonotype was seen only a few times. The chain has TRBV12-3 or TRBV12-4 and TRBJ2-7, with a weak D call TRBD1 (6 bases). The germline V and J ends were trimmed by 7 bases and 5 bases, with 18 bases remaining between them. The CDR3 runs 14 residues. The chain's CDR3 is CASTRSQGPHEQYF. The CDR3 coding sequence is TGTGCCAGCACTAGATCCCAGGGGCCACACGAGCAGTACTTC.

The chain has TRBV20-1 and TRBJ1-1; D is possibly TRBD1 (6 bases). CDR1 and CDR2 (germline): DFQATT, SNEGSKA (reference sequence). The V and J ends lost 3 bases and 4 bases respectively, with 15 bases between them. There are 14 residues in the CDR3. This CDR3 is CSARWTDPFTEAFF. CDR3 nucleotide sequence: TGCAGTGCTAGGTGGACAGATCCTTTCACTGAAGCTTTCTTT.

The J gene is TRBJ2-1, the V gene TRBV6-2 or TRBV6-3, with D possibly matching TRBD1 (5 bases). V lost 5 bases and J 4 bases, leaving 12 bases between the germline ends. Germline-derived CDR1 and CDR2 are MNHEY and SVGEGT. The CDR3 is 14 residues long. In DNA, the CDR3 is TGTGCCAGCAGTCCGGACACCTTTTACAATGAGCAGTTCTTC. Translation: CASSPDTFYNEQFF.

The CDR3 loop reads CSVVGGSYNEQYF. CDR3 nucleotide sequence: TGCAGCGTTGTCGGGGGCTCCTACAATGAGCAGTACTTC. This chain links TRBV29-1 with TRBJ2-1, with D perhaps given as TRBD1 or TRBD2 (6 bases each). Judging by the DNA end, TRBJ2-7 fits better; the J call may be wrong. The V gene's germline CDR1 is SQVTM and CDR2 ANQGSEA. The CDR3 contains 13 residues.

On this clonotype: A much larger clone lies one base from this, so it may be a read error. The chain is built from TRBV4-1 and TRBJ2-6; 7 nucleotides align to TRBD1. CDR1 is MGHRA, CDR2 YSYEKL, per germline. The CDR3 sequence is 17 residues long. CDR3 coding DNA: TGCGCCAGCAGTACGGACAGGAGTAACTCTGGGGCCAACGTCCCGACTTTC. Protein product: CASSTDRSNSGANVPTF.

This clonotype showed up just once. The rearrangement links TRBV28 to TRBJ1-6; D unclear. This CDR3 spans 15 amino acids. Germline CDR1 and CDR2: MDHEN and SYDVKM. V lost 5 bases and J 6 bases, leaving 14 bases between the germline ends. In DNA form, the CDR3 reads TGTGCCAGCAGTGCAGCAGGTTTTACTAATTCACCCCTCCACTTT. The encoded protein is CASSAAGFTNSPLHF.

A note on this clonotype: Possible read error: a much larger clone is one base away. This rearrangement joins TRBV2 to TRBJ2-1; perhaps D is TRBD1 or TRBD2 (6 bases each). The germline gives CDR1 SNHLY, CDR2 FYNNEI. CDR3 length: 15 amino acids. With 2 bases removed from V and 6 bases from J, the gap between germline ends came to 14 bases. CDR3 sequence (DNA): TGTGCCAGCAGTGAAAGGGGGGATCGATGCAATGAGCAGTTCTTC. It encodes CASSERGDRCNEQFF.